This is a list of T cell receptor beta chains from one sample in a study of T cells expressing NK-cell markers. TCRdb re-called the 5' RACE reads and catalogs CDR3 proteins one per entry, DNA excluded. The sample is made up of approximately 550,000 distinct CDR3 sequences, and the top ten hold around 3.3% of it. Sequenced material: blood T cells: a sorted CD56 or NKG2C T cell subset, CD4+ or CD8+ T cells, or bulk PBMC T cells (not recorded which). The receptor source for this set is a man between 18 and 35 years old in good health. CDR3s include the opening cysteine and the closing phenylalanine or tryptophan.

v_gene	j_gene	len	CDR3aa
TRBV7-6	TRBJ2-1	13	CASSHDIAGEQFF
TRBV12-3/TRBV12-4	TRBJ2-6	16	CASSLAEWGWANVLTF
TRBV15	TRBJ2-2	16	CATSRAPAANTGELFF
TRBV7-2	TRBJ1-4	13	CASSPQGAEKLFF
TRBV11-2	TRBJ2-1	15	CASSLRLAGGYEQFF
TRBV7-8	TRBJ2-3	14	CASSSAVGTDTQYF
TRBV27	TRBJ1-5	15	CASSLDRARGRPQHF
TRBV29-1	TRBJ2-1	14	CSVLPVRSYNEQFF
TRBV18	TRBJ2-2	15	CASRPGLASTGELFF
TRBV5-6	TRBJ2-2	15	CASNNLDRDAGELFF
TRBV5-1	TRBJ2-7	14	CASHDFPGVYEQYF
TRBV7-2	TRBJ2-2	14	CASSFPSGVGELFF
TRBV4-3	TRBJ1-5	15	CASSQDLQENQPQHF
TRBV12-3/TRBV12-4	TRBJ2-1	15	CASSLRRERGNEQFF
TRBV5-1	TRBJ2-3	16	CASSLGGRAEMDTQYF
TRBV5-5	TRBJ2-5	15	CASSLVEGTQETQYF
TRBV10-3	TRBJ2-7	17	CAISESVGQGAKLEQYF
TRBV24-1	TRBJ2-1	15	CATSGRTGGYNEQFF
TRBV5-5	TRBJ2-1	13	CASSALVWAEQFF
TRBV5-4	TRBJ1-2	15	CASSFPEDRRYGYTF
TRBV7-6	TRBJ2-5	15	CASSPGQTGQETQYF
TRBV4-2	TRBJ2-1	17	CASSQEGGLAGPNEQFF
TRBV2	TRBJ1-1	13	CASSDRGHGEAFF
TRBV5-1	TRBJ2-2	16	CASSPYAGIGTGELFF
TRBV7-9	TRBJ2-5	17	CASSRGTGGWGQETQYF
TRBV20-1	TRBJ2-7	14	CSATPESSSYEQYF
TRBV29-1	TRBJ2-6	16	CSVGGKAASGANVLTF
TRBV30	TRBJ2-7	13	CAWSVGGTYEQYF
TRBV18	TRBJ1-4	14	CASSPLTGSEKLFF
TRBV7-3	TRBJ2-1	16	CASSPRSGDLLFEQFF
TRBV6-5	TRBJ1-4	13	CASSLGQRGKLFF
TRBV6-2/TRBV6-3	TRBJ1-2	12	CASDGQPYGYTF
TRBV5-6	TRBJ2-2	17	CASSLVASGTNTGELFF
TRBV24-1	TRBJ2-3	15	CATSVEGTRTDTQYF
TRBV12-3/TRBV12-4	TRBJ2-4	17	CASSGDRGRRAKNIQYF
TRBV4-2	TRBJ2-6	19	CASSQDPAGMGTGANVLTF
TRBV12-3/TRBV12-4	TRBJ2-5	13	CASTLDRVETQYF
TRBV4-1	TRBJ2-3	14	CASSHNRYTDTQYF
TRBV12-3/TRBV12-4	TRBJ2-7	16	CASSSAAGGVSYEQYF
TRBV7-9	TRBJ1-2	17	CASSSPDSWRGAYGYTF
TRBV6-5	TRBJ2-5	16	CASSYLDRSNEETQYF
TRBV12-3/TRBV12-4	TRBJ2-3	16	CASSLVGAGPTDTQYF
TRBV6-2/TRBV6-3	TRBJ2-7	15	CASSFARDRGWEQYF
TRBV5-1	TRBJ1-1	17	CASSPTRDGWVGTEAFF
TRBV4-3	TRBJ2-7	18	CASSQDPGLAGGLYEQYF
TRBV27	TRBJ2-7	15	CASRLQGESFYEQYF
TRBV18	TRBJ2-3	12	CASSPQKHTQYF
TRBV28	TRBJ1-4	15	CASRLTLGQGGKLFF
TRBV7-9	TRBJ2-3	17	CASSLSTGTAYTDTQYF
TRBV9	TRBJ2-1	14	CASSVVGGVGEQFF
TRBV18	TRBJ2-5	15	CASSPLLSGEETQYF